The 15 T cell receptor beta chains presented below share a single source sample, sequenced in a study of T cell responses to AZD1222 COVID-19 vaccine. The repertoire was sequenced with immunoSEQ multiplex PCR; TCRdb's copy has only in-frame clones and lacks some. The data contain about 100,000 clones, about nine tenths of them singletons. Material: peripheral blood, obtained on day 0 of AZD1222 vaccination. Receptors originate from an adult in good health.

V usage is TRBV5-5 and J usage is TRBJ2-7, with 12 bases matching TRBD1. CDR1 is SGHKS and CDR2 is YYEKEE in the germline V gene (reference sequence). This CDR3 is 17 amino acids long. Trimming took 1 base from V and 3 from J; bases not matched to a gene: 8. The CDR3 DNA reads as TGTGCCAGCAGCTTGCGGGACAGGGGGCGTTATGGCTACGAGCAGTACTTC. Translated, it gives CASSLRDRGRYGYEQYF. Based on the CDR3 plus reference TRBV5-5 and TRBJ2-7, the full variable domain is DAGVTQSPTHLIKTRGQQVTLRCSPISGHKSVSWYQQVLGQGPQFIFQYYEKEERGRGNFPDRFSARQFPNYSSELNVNALLLGDSALYLCASSLRDRGRYGYEQYFGPGTRLTVT.

The rearrangement links TRBV30 to TRBJ1-5; 9 bases line up with TRBD1. This CDR3 spans 13 amino acids. V gave up 1 base and J gave up 5 bases; unmatched junction bases: 0. CDR1 is GTSNPN and CDR2 is SVGIG in the germline V gene (reference sequence). The CDR3 sequence is CAWSGQGDQPQHF. The CDR3 DNA sequence: TGTGCCTGGAGTGGACAGGGGGATCAGCCCCAGCATTTT.

The V call is TRBV7-3, the J call TRBJ2-1; weak D call: TRBD1 (5 bases). The CDR3 consists of 16 residues. The germline CDR1 and CDR2 sequences are SGHTA and FQGTGA. V was pared by 5 bases and J by 0 bases, with 14 bases between. This chain's CDR3 is CASSVKGAFSYNEQFF. The CDR3 DNA sequence: TGTGCCAGCAGCGTGAAAGGGGCTTTCTCCTACAATGAGCAGTTCTTC.

The V and J genes are TRBV28 and TRBJ1-3; 7 bases match TRBD1. V lost 6 bases and J lost 1; bases outside the gene matches: 3. From germline, CDR1 is MDHEN and CDR2 SYDVKM. The CDR3 contains 14 residues. The CDR3 sequence is CASSTTGSGNTIYF. For the CDR3, the DNA is TGTGCCAGCAGCACGACAGGGTCTGGAAACACCATATATTTT.

The chain combines TRBV27 with TRBJ2-1; weak D call: TRBD1 (7 bases). This CDR3 contains 17 residues. CDR1 MNHEY and CDR2 SMNVEV come from the germline V gene (reference sequence). The V gene lost 6 bases and the J gene lost 0 bases, with 18 bases spanning the gap. The CDR3 nucleotides are TGTGCCAGCAGCCTTCGGCAGGGGGGATTCTCCTACAATGAGCAGTTCTTC. Amino acid sequence: CASSLRQGGFSYNEQFF.

The CDR3 region has the DNA TGTGCCAGCAGCCCTCAGACAGGGGGCTATGAAAAACTGTTTTTT. Translation: CASSPQTGGYEKLFF. This sequence joins TRBV9 and TRBJ1-4; TRBD1 matches at 10 bases. J was trimmed by 6 bases and V by 4 bases; bases with no gene match: 6. The CDR3 runs to 15 residues. Germline CDR1 is SGDLS and CDR2 is YYNGEE.

The rearrangement uses TRBV5-1 and TRBJ2-2; 13 bases fit TRBD2. The V segment lost 4 bases and the J segment 4 bases; nucleotides outside the gene matches: 7. CDR1 is SGHRS, CDR2 YFSETQ, per germline. This CDR3 is 17 amino acids long. The CDR3 DNA reads TGCGCCAGCAGCGTTGGACTAGCGGGAGTCTCCACCGGGGAGCTGTTTTTT. This encodes CASSVGLAGVSTGELFF.

The chain is built from TRBV3-1 (or the pseudogene TRBV3-2) and TRBJ2-7; 7 bases match TRBD1. J was trimmed by 0 bases and V by 6 bases; bases with no gene match: 8. Looked up from germline, CDR1 is LGHDT and CDR2 is YNNKEL (reference sequence). This CDR3 has 15 residues. DNA for the CDR3: TGTGCCAGCAGTCTAGGGACAGCCGACTCCTACGAGCAGTACTTC. Translated: CASSLGTADSYEQYF.

The chain recombines TRBV5-1 with TRBJ1-1; a possible D gene is TRBD1 (6 bases). CDR3 size: 16 residues. Trimming took off 4 bases at V and 4 bases at J, with 20 bases between the two ends. Germline V gene lookup returns CDR1 SGHRS and CDR2 YFSETQ. The CDR3 spells CASSTRRGAGSTEAFF. In DNA, the CDR3 is TGCGCCAGCAGCACCCGACGGGGGGCCGGGAGCACTGAAGCTTTCTTT.

The rearrangement uses TRBV2 and TRBJ1-2; D is possibly TRBD1 (5 bases). The CDR3 is 13 amino acids. V lost 5 bases and J lost 4, with 11 bases in between. CDR1 and CDR2 (germline): SNHLY, FYNNEI. The DNA of the CDR3 is TGTGCCAGCAGTAGACAGTCCCTCTATGGCTACACCTTC. Its protein is CASSRQSLYGYTF.

The V gene is TRBV27, the J gene TRBJ2-5; D is unresolved. With 8 bases removed from V and 0 bases from J, the gap between germline ends came to 7 bases. This CDR3 region has 12 residues. Germline V gene data show CDR1 as MNHEY and CDR2 as SMNVEV (reference sequence). The CDR3 loop is CASSSDQETQYF. CDR3 bases: TGTGCCAGCTCAAGCGACCAAGAGACCCAGTACTTC.

The chain couples TRBV28 to TRBJ2-7; possibly TRBD1 or TRBD2 for D (6 bases each). The germline V and J ends were trimmed by 6 bases and 1 base, with 19 bases remaining between them. The CDR3 runs to 16 residues. The V gene's germline CDR1 is MDHEN and CDR2 SYDVKM. Here the CDR3 DNA reads TGTGCCAGCAGCCGTGTCCCGGGGGCGTCTTCCTACGAGCAGTACTTC. Its protein is CASSRVPGASSYEQYF.

The V call is TRBV5-1, the J call TRBJ2-3; D is unresolved. Trimming left V 4 bases short and J 3 bases short, with 18 bases between. CDR3 length equals 16 residues. CDR1 and CDR2 from the germline V gene are SGHRS and YFSETQ. Here the CDR3 reads CASSLVGVIQTDTQYF. CDR3 bases: TGCGCCAGCAGCCTTGTTGGGGTGATCCAAACAGATACGCAGTATTTT.

This clone was seen only once. The chain recombines TRBV9 with TRBJ2-7; a possible D gene is TRBD1 (6 bases). Germline-derived CDR1 and CDR2 are SGDLS and YYNGEE. The CDR3 is 17 residues long. Trimming took off 0 bases at V and 3 bases at J, with 19 bases between the two ends. For the CDR3, the DNA is TGTGCCAGCAGCGTAGATACCGGGACACCCGGGTTCTACGAGCAGTACTTC. It is translated as CASSVDTGTPGFYEQYF.

The chain carries TRBV2 and TRBJ2-4; 7 bases are a match to TRBD2. This CDR3 has 13 amino acids. Germline CDR1 is SNHLY and CDR2 is FYNNEI. J gave up 5 bases and V 3 bases, and 1 base lay outside the gene matches. The CDR3 loop reads CASSEGGENIQYF. The CDR3 DNA sequence: TGTGCCAGCAGTGAGGGAGGGGAAAACATTCAGTACTTC. The full variable domain, in which reference TRBV2 and TRBJ2-4 provide the parts outside the CDR3, is EPEVTQTPSHQVTQMGQEVILRCVPISNHLYFYWYRQILGQKVEFLVSFYNNEISEKSEIFDDQFSVERPDGSNFTLKIRSTKLEDSAMYFCASSEGGENIQYFGAGTRLSVL.